These T cell receptor beta chains were read from a single sample in a study of blood T cell repertoires in COVID-19. TCRdb keeps only in-frame clones here, not all; method: immunoSEQ multiplex PCR. The sample carries more than 200,000 clones, about nine tenths recorded once. Sequenced input: peripheral blood. The origin of the receptors is a man aged 50 or older with COVID-19, enrolled during active disease. The conserved cysteine and the conserved F or W are not part of the CDR3 here.

j_call | v_call | cdr3_aa
TRBJ2-1 | TRBV11-2 | ASSRTSGGGNEQF
TRBJ2-7 | TRBV27 | ASSPGQGARYEQY
TRBJ1-1 | TRBV4-1 | ASSQSTGGTEAF
TRBJ2-5 | TRBV11-2 | ASSLGASGRSETQY
TRBJ2-7 | TRBV6-6 | ASSTGLFSYEQY
TRBJ1-4 | TRBV11-2 | ASSFGQGATNEKLF
TRBJ2-2 | TRBV6-2/TRBV6-3 | ASSYGPGELF
TRBJ1-4 | TRBV5-1 | ASSPGSTNEKLF
TRBJ1-2 | TRBV6-6 | ASSSGQSRGYT
TRBJ1-1 | TRBV3-1/TRBV3-2 | ASSQRGGRTEAF
TRBJ2-1 | TRBV7-7 | ASSRERGNEQF
TRBJ2-1 | TRBV5-1 | ASSLASVSYNEQF
TRBJ2-2 | TRBV7-9 | ASSSTATSGNTGELF
TRBJ1-1 | TRBV4-1 | ASSHRTGVNTEAF
TRBJ2-5 | TRBV11-2 | ASSRSFGGETQY
TRBJ1-2 | TRBV6-5 | ASIRHRAYDGYT
TRBJ2-1 | TRBV11-3 | ASSLGQGSYEQF
TRBJ2-1 | TRBV7-3 | ASSPYGTSGTNEQF
TRBJ2-7 | TRBV27 | ASSLFGTGVTEQY
TRBJ1-5 | TRBV12-3/TRBV12-4 | ASTRTGTQPQH
TRBJ2-2 | TRBV7-9 | ASSLGAGNTGELF
TRBJ2-1 | TRBV12-3/TRBV12-4 | ASKGGGRVEQF
TRBJ1-1 | TRBV7-2 | ASSPTRTGSTEAF
TRBJ2-2 | TRBV28 | ASSSPVRAGELF
TRBJ1-6 | TRBV11-2 | ASSGGQGERSPLH
TRBJ2-5 | TRBV7-8 | ASSLGTGKGETQY
TRBJ1-5 | TRBV6-6 | ASSYSTGVNQPQH
TRBJ2-2 | TRBV9 | ASSVATNTGELF
TRBJ2-2 | TRBV9 | ASSVVGVTGELF
TRBJ2-5 | TRBV7-9 | ASSLGDRGRQETQY
TRBJ2-7 | TRBV4-1 | ASSALTNYEQY
TRBJ1-2 | TRBV6-2/TRBV6-3 | ASSYRGGDGYT
TRBJ2-5 | TRBV29-1 | SVGGGTGETQY
TRBJ2-5 | TRBV3-1/TRBV3-2 | ASSQMVSTETQY
TRBJ1-6 | TRBV28 | ASSSRSPLH
TRBJ2-5 | TRBV29-1 | STRTGMEETQY
TRBJ2-7 | TRBV7-8 | ASSLLASIEGEQY
TRBJ1-5 | TRBV7-3 | ASSFPAGSRGAVCNQPQH
TRBJ2-5 | TRBV11-2 | ASSRGLNQETQY
TRBJ1-4 | TRBV12-3/TRBV12-4 | ASSLGANEKLF
TRBJ2-1 | TRBV3-1/TRBV3-2 | ASSQVLAGGPLDNEQF
TRBJ1-2 | TRBV5-8 | ASSLGALRDGYT
TRBJ2-5 | TRBV19 | ASAGLAGGPGTQY
TRBJ2-3 | TRBV24-1 | ATSAPSGLAGTDTQY
TRBJ1-1 | TRBV19 | ASTPQGNTEAF
TRBJ2-2 | TRBV28 | ASGSHLGQGVRTGELF
TRBJ1-2 | TRBV29-1 | SDKISGGYT
TRBJ2-3 | TRBV3-1/TRBV3-2 | ASSLSTDTQY
TRBJ2-1 | TRBV6-6 | ATEPGGAGYNEQF
TRBJ1-1 | TRBV6-5 | ASSYRSARVNTEAF
TRBJ2-7 | TRBV12-5 | ASGRQGEGEQY
TRBJ2-7 | TRBV6-9 | ASEKTTGNFYEQY
TRBJ2-6 | TRBV9 | ASSVVAQGFFSGANVLT
TRBJ2-7 | TRBV7-6 | ASSLASDSTYEQY
TRBJ2-3 | TRBV24-1 | ATSGASGTTDTQY
TRBJ1-1 | TRBV3-1/TRBV3-2 | ASSYTQGLNTEAF
TRBJ2-2 | TRBV19 | ASSRGRVLDTGELF
TRBJ2-7 | TRBV28 | ATQSGGHYEQY
TRBJ2-1 | TRBV7-8 | ASSLEGGGYNEQF